These 10 T cell receptor beta chains were all obtained from the same sample, sequenced in a study of blood T cell repertoires in COVID-19. Assay: immunoSEQ multiplex PCR; the TCRdb copy retains only in-frame clones and omits some. The sample includes under 85,000 clones, 75% to 90% of them seen just once. The sequencing sample was made of peripheral blood. The receptors were sampled from a man aged 40-49 years with COVID-19, enrolled during active disease.

The rearrangement uses TRBV5-1 and TRBJ2-3, with 12 nucleotides matching TRBD2. This CDR3 is 20 amino acids long. The germline V gene has CDR1 SGHRS and CDR2 YFSETQ. V shed 4 bases, J shed 0 bases, and the junction held 15 bases outside the gene matches. DNA for the CDR3: TGCGCCAGCAGCCGACCGACTAGCGGGGGACATCGAGTTAGCACAGATACGCAGTATTTT. It codes for CASSRPTSGGHRVSTDTQYF. Together with reference TRBV5-1 and TRBJ2-3, the CDR3 gives the full variable domain: KAGVTQTPRYLIKTRGQQVTLSCSPISGHRSVSWYQQTPGQGLQFLFEYFSETQRNKGNFPGRFSGRQFSNSRSEMNVSTLELGDSALYLCASSRPTSGGHRVSTDTQYFGPGTRLTVL.

The CDR3 DNA reads TGTGCCAGCAGTTTGGATCGGGATGGGTATGGCTACACCTTC. Encoded protein: CASSLDRDGYGYTF. The gene calls are TRBV28 and TRBJ1-2; D gene unclear. With 3 bases removed from V and 5 bases from J, the gap between germline ends came to 13 bases. The CDR3 sequence is 14 residues long. Germline CDR1 and CDR2: MDHEN and SYDVKM.

The chain has TRBV6-6 and TRBJ2-1; TRBD2 matches 8 bases. CDR1 and CDR2 (germline): MNHNY, SVGAGI (reference sequence). The CDR3 is made up of 14 amino acids. Trimming cost V 7 bases and J 2 bases; bases outside gene matches: 4. CDR3 coding DNA: TGTGCCAGCAACGAGCGGGGGCCCTACAATGAGCAGTTCTTC. This translates into CASNERGPYNEQFF.

This chain joins TRBV25-1 and TRBJ1-2; 7 nucleotides line up with TRBD1. Germline trimming cut 1 base from V and 4 bases from J; bases unmatched to any gene: 6. Germline V gene sequence: CDR1 MGHDK, CDR2 SYGVNS. The CDR3 covers 15 residues. This CDR3 is CASSEWRDRGYGYTF. CDR3 DNA: TGTGCCAGCAGTGAATGGAGGGACAGAGGCTATGGCTACACCTTC.

This chain links TRBV4-1 with TRBJ1-3; possibly TRBD1 for D (5 bases). The V gene lost 0 bases and the J gene lost 1 base, with 7 bases spanning the gap. The CDR3 is 15 amino acids. Germline CDR1 MGHRA, CDR2 YSYEKL. Written as DNA, the CDR3 is TGCGCCAGCAGCCAAGAGGGGCTATCTGGAAACACCATATATTTT. This sequence encodes CASSQEGLSGNTIYF.

V is TRBV6-5 and J is TRBJ2-7; 7 positions agree with TRBD1. Germline trimming cut 5 bases from V and 7 bases from J; bases unmatched to any gene: 11. Germline V gene sequence: CDR1 MNHEY, CDR2 SVGAGI. The CDR3 has 14 amino acids. CDR3 coding DNA: TGTGCCAGCAGTCCCTACAGGGGCCTGGGGGAGCAGTACTTC. Translating it yields CASSPYRGLGEQYF.

The chain is built from TRBV5-1 and TRBJ2-1; the match to TRBD2 covers 10 bases. The CDR3 has 15 amino acids. Germline CDR1 and CDR2: SGHRS and YFSETQ. V dropped 0 bases and J dropped 8; count of bases not matched to a gene: 5. CDR3 nucleotide sequence: TGCGCCAGCAGCTTGGGTAGCGGGGGGAGTGATGAGCAGTTCTTC. This codes for CASSLGSGGSDEQFF.

The count of this clone is one. This sequence joins TRBV19 and TRBJ2-7; TRBD1 is a possible D gene (6 bases). Germline V gives CDR1 LNHDA, CDR2 SQIVND (reference sequence). CDR3 length: 13 residues. With 3 bases removed from V and 1 base from J, the gap between germline ends came to 7 bases. CDR3: CASSMQGSYEQYF. The CDR3 DNA is TGTGCCAGTAGTATGCAGGGGTCCTACGAGCAGTACTTC.

The CDR3 nucleotides read TGTGCCAGCAGCTTGGGTAGCGGGGGAACCTACGAGCAGTACTTC. This codes for CASSLGSGGTYEQYF. The chain has TRBV5-4 and TRBJ2-7; 9 bases map to TRBD2. The germline V gene encodes CDR1 SGHNT and CDR2 YYREEE (reference sequence). Unmatched junction bases numbered 3, after V lost 0 bases and J lost 2 bases. The CDR3 has 15 residues.

The chain is built from TRBV7-3 and TRBJ2-1; D may be TRBD1 (6 bases). This CDR3 is built from 15 residues. V lost 4 bases and J lost 0, with 10 bases in between. In germline, CDR1 is SGHTA, CDR2 FQGTGA. CDR3 DNA sequence: TGTGCCAGCAGCTCGACAGGTAGCTCCTACAATGAGCAGTTCTTC. Protein: CASSSTGSSYNEQFF.